This TCR beta chain was recorded in a study of cytomegalovirus exposure and HLA in healthy donors. Study-wide background: The same platform as the 650 to 700 first-cohort repertoires was used for the 110 or so validation repertoires, a later analysis reported.

CDR1 and CDR2 (germline): SNHLY, FYNNEI. Trimming pared 3 bases from V and 3 bases from J, leaving 5 bases between. The CDR3 loop spans 13 amino acids. Generated by immunoSEQ multiplex PCR, the TCRdb table keeps only in-frame clones and is missing some. The sample yields around 300,000 clones, approximately 83% seen once. The sequence came from a woman aged 18-30 years in good health and CMV-seronegative. The sequenced sample was PBMCs. The gene calls are TRBV2 and TRBJ2-2; TRBD2 is a possible D gene (5 bases). The CDR3 coding sequence is TGTGCCAGCAGTGAGGACTACACCGGGGAGCTGTTTTTT. Its translation: CASSEDYTGELFF. The full variable domain, in which reference TRBV2 and TRBJ2-2 provide the parts outside the CDR3, is EPEVTQTPSHQVTQMGQEVILRCVPISNHLYFYWYRQILGQKVEFLVSFYNNEISEKSEIFDDQFSVERPDGSNFTLKIRSTKLEDSAMYFCASSEDYTGELFFGEGSRLTVL.